The present T cell receptor beta chain was sequenced within a study of blood T cell repertoires in COVID-19. Study-wide background: Samples came from the United States, Italy and Spain, spanning acute and convalescent COVID-19. Sources were T cells, B-cell-depleted T cells, or PBMCs; the material itself was cDNA or gDNA.

From germline, CDR1 is SGHNT and CDR2 YYREEE (reference sequence). The CDR3 contains 16 residues. V lost 6 bases to trimming and J lost 0 bases, with 13 bases between them. The authors' processing: Amplification of reference gene primers was used by the study to estimate nucleated cell counts. Some clones are missing from TCRdb's copy, which holds only in-frame ones; the method was immunoSEQ multiplex PCR. V and J calls and clone size follow that table, whereas D and trimming were derived from the DNA. The profile covers about 160,000 clones, with roughly 90% appearing a single time and approximately 2.4% taken by the ten largest.

The sequencing input was peripheral blood. The rearrangement joins TRBV5-4 to TRBJ2-6; D may be TRBD1 (5 bases). The TCR was taken from a man between 18 and 29 years old with acute or convalescent COVID-19. CDR3 DNA: TGTGCCAGCACGAGACAGTTTAGCTCTGGGGCCAACGTCCTGACTTTC. Its translation is CASTRQFSSGANVLTF.